The 12 T cell receptor beta chains below come from one sample, sequenced in a study of CXCR3-negative and CXCR3-positive naive CD8 T cells. Points from the study as a whole: TRB CDR3 hydrophobicity was greater in CXCR3-positive naive cells than in CXCR3-negative naive cells.

What these receptors recognize is not known. UMI-tagged TRB cDNA libraries were built via 5' RACE. TCRdb reworked the 5' RACE reads into one entry per CDR3 protein, no DNA. Recorded for this sample: approximately 98,000 distinct CDR3 sequences. Sample: naive CXCR3+ CD8+ T cells from blood. Indicated subset: CD45RO-CCR7+CD27+CD95- naive CD8+ T cells expressing CXCR3 (TNR3+). The receptors were gathered from a human donor in good health. Some clones in this sample may be carry-over from other donors' samples.

This chain uses TRBV25-1 with TRBJ1-4. Germline CDR1 is MGHDK and CDR2 is SYGVNS. The CDR3 is made up of 12 amino acids. The CDR3 loop reads CASSADDEKLFF.

Here the CDR3 reads CASSRKMGNQPQHF. The chain links TRBV21-1 to TRBJ1-5. TRBV21-1 is marked as a pseudogene. The CDR3 is 14 amino acids.

The V and J genes are TRBV2 and TRBJ2-1; the D call from TCRdb, TRBD1, cannot be confirmed without DNA. Germline V gene data show CDR1 as SNHLY and CDR2 as FYNNEI. This CDR3 contains 17 residues. The chain's CDR3 is CASSDAIGTGSYNEQFF.

This sequence joins TRBV12-3 or TRBV12-4 and TRBJ1-1; with no DNA, the TCRdb D assignment of TRBD1 cannot be verified. The CDR3 is 14 residues long. CDR3 loop: CASNSDRAITEAFF.

CDR3 protein: CASSRRKGPEYEQYF. The V gene is TRBV25-1, the J gene TRBJ2-7; TCRdb's D gene call, TRBD1, goes unchecked for lack of DNA. Germline V gives CDR1 MGHDK, CDR2 SYGVNS. This CDR3 contains 15 residues.

The genes are TRBV11-3 and TRBJ2-1; the TCRdb D gene call, TRBD1, has no DNA to confirm it. Germline values: CDR1 SGHNT, CDR2 YENEEA. The CDR3 spans 17 residues. CDR3: CASSQGERQGNYNEQFF.

This chain connects TRBV27 to TRBJ1-5; as DNA is missing, the TRBD1 call by TCRdb cannot be tested. The CDR3 is made up of 15 amino acids. The germline gives CDR1 MNHEY, CDR2 SMNVEV (reference sequence). The CDR3 spells CASSLEAGGDLPQHF.

V gene TRBV11-2 combines with J gene TRBJ2-5; the D gene TCRdb calls, TRBD2, cannot be checked with no DNA. The CDR3 is made up of 15 amino acids. CDR1 and CDR2 (germline): SGHAT, FQNNGV. CDR3 loop: CASSLGRQGTATQYF.

The chain couples TRBV19 to TRBJ2-7; TCRdb reports TRBD1, a call that lacks DNA to check it against. Per germline, CDR1 LNHDA and CDR2 SQIVND (reference sequence). The CDR3 has 14 residues. The CDR3: CASSTGDSSYEQYF.

The gene calls are TRBV19 and TRBJ2-7. CDR1 and CDR2 from the germline V gene are LNHDA and SQIVND (reference sequence). This CDR3 comprises 12 residues. CDR3 protein: CATSGYSYEQYF.

The rearrangement links TRBV10-1 to TRBJ2-3; TCRdb calls TRBD1, which cannot be checked without DNA. Germline V lookup: CDR1 WNHNN, CDR2 SYGVQD (reference sequence). The CDR3 length is 13 residues. This CDR3 reads CASSAGQSDTQYF.

CDR3 sequence reads: CASSLQRGPSYNEQFF. The chain links TRBV9 to TRBJ2-1; absent DNA, TCRdb's TRBD1 call cannot be checked. CDR3 length: 16 amino acids. Germline loops: CDR1 SGDLS, CDR2 YYNGEE.